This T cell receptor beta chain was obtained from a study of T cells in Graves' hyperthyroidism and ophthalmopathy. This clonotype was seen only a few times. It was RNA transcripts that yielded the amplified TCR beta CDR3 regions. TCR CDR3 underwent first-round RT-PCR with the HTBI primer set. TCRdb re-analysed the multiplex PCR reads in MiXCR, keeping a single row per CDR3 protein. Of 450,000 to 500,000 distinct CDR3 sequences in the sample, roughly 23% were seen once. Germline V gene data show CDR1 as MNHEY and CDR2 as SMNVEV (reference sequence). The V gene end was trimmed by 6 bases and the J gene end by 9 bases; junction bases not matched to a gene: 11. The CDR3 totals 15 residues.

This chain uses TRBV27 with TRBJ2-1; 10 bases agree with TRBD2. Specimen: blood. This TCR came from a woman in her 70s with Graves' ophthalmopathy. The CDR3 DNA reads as TGTGCCAGCAGGGGAGCGGGAGGGCCGAATGTTGAGCAGTTCTTC. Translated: CASRGAGGPNVEQFF.